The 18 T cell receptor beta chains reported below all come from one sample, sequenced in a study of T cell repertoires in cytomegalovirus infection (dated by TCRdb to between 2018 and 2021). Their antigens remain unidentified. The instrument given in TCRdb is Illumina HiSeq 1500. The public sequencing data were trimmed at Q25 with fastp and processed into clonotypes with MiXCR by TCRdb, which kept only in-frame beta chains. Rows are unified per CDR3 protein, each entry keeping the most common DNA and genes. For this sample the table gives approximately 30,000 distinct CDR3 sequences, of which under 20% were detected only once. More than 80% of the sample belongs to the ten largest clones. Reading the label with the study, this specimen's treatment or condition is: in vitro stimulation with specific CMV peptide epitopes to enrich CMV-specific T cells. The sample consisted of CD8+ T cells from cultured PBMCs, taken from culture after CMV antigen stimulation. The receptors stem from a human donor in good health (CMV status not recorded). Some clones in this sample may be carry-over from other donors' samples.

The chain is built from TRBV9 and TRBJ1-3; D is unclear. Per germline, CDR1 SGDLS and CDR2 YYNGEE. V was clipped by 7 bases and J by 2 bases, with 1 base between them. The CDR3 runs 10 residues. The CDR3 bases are TGTGCCAGCGCTGGAAACACCATATATTTT. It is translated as CASAGNTIYF. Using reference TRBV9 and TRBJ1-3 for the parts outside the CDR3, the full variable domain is DSGVTQTPKHLITATGQRVTLRCSPRSGDLSVYWYQQSLDQGLQFLIQYYNGEERAKGNILERFSAQQFPDLHSELNLSSLELGDSALYFCASAGNTIYFGEGSWLTVV.

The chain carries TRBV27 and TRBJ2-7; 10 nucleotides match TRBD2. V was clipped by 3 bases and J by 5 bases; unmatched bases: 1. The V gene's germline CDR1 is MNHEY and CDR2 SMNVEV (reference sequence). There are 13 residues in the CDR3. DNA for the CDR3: TGTGCCAGCAGTTTTCTAGCGGGAGACGAGCAGTACTTC. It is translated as CASSFLAGDEQYF.

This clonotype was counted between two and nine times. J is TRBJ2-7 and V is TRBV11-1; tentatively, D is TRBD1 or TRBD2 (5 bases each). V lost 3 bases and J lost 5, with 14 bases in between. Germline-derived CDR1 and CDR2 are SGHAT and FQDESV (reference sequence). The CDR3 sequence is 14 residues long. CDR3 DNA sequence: TGTGCCAGCAGCTTCCGGGGCAGGGACCACGAGCAGTACTTC. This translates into CASSFRGRDHEQYF.

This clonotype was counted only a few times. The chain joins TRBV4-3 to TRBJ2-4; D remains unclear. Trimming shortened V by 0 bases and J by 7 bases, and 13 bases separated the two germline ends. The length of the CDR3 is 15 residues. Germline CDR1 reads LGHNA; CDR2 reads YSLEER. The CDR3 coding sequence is TGCGCCAGCAGCCAAGATCCCAGCGCAATTAACATTCAGTACTTC. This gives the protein CASSQDPSAINIQYF.

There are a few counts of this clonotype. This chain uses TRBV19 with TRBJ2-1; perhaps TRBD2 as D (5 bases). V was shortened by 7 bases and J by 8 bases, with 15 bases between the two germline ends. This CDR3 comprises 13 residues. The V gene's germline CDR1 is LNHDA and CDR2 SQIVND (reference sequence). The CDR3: CASTEGVGYEQFF. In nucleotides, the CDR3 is TGTGCCAGTACCGAGGGCGTAGGCTATGAGCAGTTCTTC.

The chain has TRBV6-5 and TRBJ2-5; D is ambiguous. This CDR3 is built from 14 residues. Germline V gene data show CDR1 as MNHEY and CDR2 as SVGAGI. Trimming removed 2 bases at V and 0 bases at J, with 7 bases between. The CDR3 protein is CASSYTHNQETQYF. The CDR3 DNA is TGTGCCAGCAGTTACACGCACAACCAAGAGACCCAGTACTTC.

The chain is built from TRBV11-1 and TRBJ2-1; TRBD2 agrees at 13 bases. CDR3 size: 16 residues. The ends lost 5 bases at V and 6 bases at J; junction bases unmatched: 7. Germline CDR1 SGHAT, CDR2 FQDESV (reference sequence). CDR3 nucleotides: TGTGCCAGCAGCCCACTGACTAGCGGGGGGCCCAATGAGCAGTTCTTC. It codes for CASSPLTSGGPNEQFF.

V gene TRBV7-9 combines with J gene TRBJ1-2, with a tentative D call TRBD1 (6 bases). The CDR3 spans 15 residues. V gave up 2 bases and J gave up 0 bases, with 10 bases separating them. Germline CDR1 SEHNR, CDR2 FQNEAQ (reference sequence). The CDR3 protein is CASSLPGQTNYGYTF. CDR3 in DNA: TGTGCCAGCAGCTTACCGGGACAAACTAACTATGGCTACACCTTC.

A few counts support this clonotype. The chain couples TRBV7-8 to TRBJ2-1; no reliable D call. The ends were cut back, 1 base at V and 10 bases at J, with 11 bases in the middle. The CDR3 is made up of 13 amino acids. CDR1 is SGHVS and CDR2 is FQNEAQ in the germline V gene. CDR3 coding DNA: TGTGCCAGCAGCTTAGTTACCAAGGAAGAGCAGTTCTTC. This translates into CASSLVTKEEQFF.

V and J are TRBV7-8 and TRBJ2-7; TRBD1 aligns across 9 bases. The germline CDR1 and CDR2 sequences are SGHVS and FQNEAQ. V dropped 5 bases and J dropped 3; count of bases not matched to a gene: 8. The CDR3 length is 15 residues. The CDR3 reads CASSPGTGSVYEQYF. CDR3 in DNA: TGTGCCAGCAGCCCGGGGACAGGGTCGGTCTACGAGCAGTACTTC.

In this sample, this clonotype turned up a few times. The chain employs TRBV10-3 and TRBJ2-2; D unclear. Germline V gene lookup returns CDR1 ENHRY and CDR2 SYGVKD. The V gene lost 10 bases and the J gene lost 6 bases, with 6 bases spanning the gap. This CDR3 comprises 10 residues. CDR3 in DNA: TGTGCCACCGGGTCCGGGGAGCTGTTTTTT. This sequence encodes CATGSGELFF.

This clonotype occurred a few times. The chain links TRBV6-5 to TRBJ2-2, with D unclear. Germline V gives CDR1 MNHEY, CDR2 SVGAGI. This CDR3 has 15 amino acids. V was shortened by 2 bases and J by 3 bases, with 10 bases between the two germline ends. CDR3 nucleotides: TGTGCCAGCAGTTACGTTCGTCAGTACACCGGGGAGCTGTTTTTT. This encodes CASSYVRQYTGELFF.

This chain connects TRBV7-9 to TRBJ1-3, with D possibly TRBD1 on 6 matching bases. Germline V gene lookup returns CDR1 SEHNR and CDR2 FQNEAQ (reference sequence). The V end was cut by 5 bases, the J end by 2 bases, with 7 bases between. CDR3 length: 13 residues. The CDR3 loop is CASSGGPGNTIYF. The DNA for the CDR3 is TGTGCCAGCAGCGGGGGCCCTGGAAACACCATATATTTT.

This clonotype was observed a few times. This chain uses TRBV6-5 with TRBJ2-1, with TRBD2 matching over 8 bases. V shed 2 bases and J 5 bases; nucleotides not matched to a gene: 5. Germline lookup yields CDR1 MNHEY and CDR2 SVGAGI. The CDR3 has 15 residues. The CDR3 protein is CASSYSGSGNNEQFF. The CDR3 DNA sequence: TGTGCCAGCAGTTACAGCGGGAGTGGGAACAATGAGCAGTTCTTC.

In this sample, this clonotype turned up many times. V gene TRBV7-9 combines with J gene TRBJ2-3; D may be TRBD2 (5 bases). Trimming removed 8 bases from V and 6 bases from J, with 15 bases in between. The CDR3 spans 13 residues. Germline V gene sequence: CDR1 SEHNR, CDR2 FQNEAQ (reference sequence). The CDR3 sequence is CASQDSRRDTQYF. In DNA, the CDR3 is TGTGCCAGCCAGGACTCGCGGAGGGATACGCAGTATTTT.

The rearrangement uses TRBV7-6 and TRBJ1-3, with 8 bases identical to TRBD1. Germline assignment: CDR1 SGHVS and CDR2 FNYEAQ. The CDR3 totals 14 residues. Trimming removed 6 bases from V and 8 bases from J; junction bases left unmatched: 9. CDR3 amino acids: CASSPRQGRDTIYF. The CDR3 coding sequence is TGTGCCAGCAGTCCTCGACAGGGGAGAGACACCATATATTTT.

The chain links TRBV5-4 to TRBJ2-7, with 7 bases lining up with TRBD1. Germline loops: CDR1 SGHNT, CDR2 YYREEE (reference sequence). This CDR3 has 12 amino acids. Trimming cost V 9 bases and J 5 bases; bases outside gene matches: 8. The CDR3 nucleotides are TGTGCCACCGGGACAGCTTTCCACGAGCAGTACTTC. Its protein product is CATGTAFHEQYF.

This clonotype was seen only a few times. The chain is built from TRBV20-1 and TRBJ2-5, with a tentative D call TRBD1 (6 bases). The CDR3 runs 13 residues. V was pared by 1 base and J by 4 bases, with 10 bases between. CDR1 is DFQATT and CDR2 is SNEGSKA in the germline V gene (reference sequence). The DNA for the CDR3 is TGCAGTGCTAGAGGAAGAGGGGGAGAGACCCAGTACTTC. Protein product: CSARGRGGETQYF.